Presented here are 18 T cell receptor beta chains from one specimen sequenced in a study of human T cells and chemical hapten exposure. Each CDR3 protein is one row after TCRdb ran MiXCR on the RACE reads. The repertoire has approximately 52,000 distinct CDR3 sequences, roughly 11% of them found once; the top ten carry around 2%. Time point of the sample: patch test 1, 2 weeks after DPC sensitization. Specified treatment: therapeutic diphenylcyclopropenone sensitization with weekly scalp DPC. Whole blood that had not been fractionated was the source of extracted total RNA. This specimen was whole blood, taken in connection with sensitization to the hapten diphenylcyclopropenone (DPC). Every receptor here comes from a middle-aged woman with alopecia areata. Some clones in this sample may be carry-over from other donors' samples.

This clonotype was counted between two and nine times. The genes are TRBV23-1 and TRBJ2-7; D is uncertain. TRBV23-1 is labeled an ORF, and its function is uncertain. The germline V and J ends were trimmed by 4 bases and 2 bases, with 27 bases remaining between them. CDR3 length: 19 residues. The CDR3 DNA sequence: TGCGCCAGCAGTCCCCCTCGATCGGCCTTCGTTCAGGTAACCTACGAGCAGTACTTC. Translation gives CASSPPRSAFVQVTYEQYF.

The gene calls are TRBV5-5 and TRBJ1-4; TRBD1 matches 9 bases. This CDR3 contains 14 residues. Germline CDR1 SGHKS, CDR2 YYEKEE (reference sequence). V lost 5 bases to trimming and J lost 7 bases; unmatched junction nucleotides: 6. The CDR3 protein is CASRQQGASEKLFF. The CDR3 DNA is TGTGCCAGCAGGCAACAGGGGGCTAGTGAAAAACTGTTTTTT.

The rearrangement uses TRBV29-1 and TRBJ1-1; D might be TRBD1 (6 bases). V lost 5 bases, J lost 8 bases, and 15 bases lay in between. Germline loops: CDR1 SQVTM, CDR2 ANQGSEA. This CDR3 comprises 12 residues. The chain's CDR3 is CSVNPGQQEAFF. CDR3 DNA sequence: TGCAGCGTTAACCCCGGACAGCAGGAAGCTTTCTTT.

The chain carries TRBV4-2 and TRBJ1-6, with D hard to call. V dropped 4 bases and J dropped 7 bases, with 8 bases sitting between them. This CDR3 is 13 amino acids long. CDR1 LGHNA and CDR2 YNFKEQ come from the germline V gene. The CDR3 sequence is CASSLGENSPLHF. The CDR3, as DNA: TGTGCCAGCAGCCTTGGGGAAAATTCACCCCTCCACTTT.

CDR3 nucleotide sequence: TGTGCCAGCAGTTACTCGACAGCCCATCAGCCCCAGCATTTT. Translation: CASSYSTAHQPQHF. The chain employs TRBV6-5 and TRBJ1-5; a weak D match, TRBD1 (5 bases). CDR1 MNHEY and CDR2 SVGAGI come from the germline V gene. CDR3 size: 14 residues. The V end lost 0 bases, the J end lost 5 bases, and 8 bases lay between the germline ends.

This clonotype has more than one count but fewer than ten. V usage is TRBV27 and J usage is TRBJ2-6; D gene uncertain. CDR3 length: 15 residues. V gave up 2 bases and J gave up 0 bases, with 5 bases separating them. Germline V gives CDR1 MNHEY, CDR2 SMNVEV (reference sequence). Here the CDR3 DNA reads TGTGCCAGCAGTTTAAGTAACTCTGGGGCCAACGTCCTGACTTTC. It yields the protein CASSLSNSGANVLTF.

This chain uses TRBV28 with TRBJ2-7, with D perhaps matching TRBD1 (6 bases). Trimming pared 5 bases from V and 2 bases from J, leaving 16 bases between. This CDR3 is built from 15 residues. Germline V CDR1 and CDR2: MDHEN, SYDVKM. CDR3 bases: TGTGCCAGCAGTCTCTCCGGGACACGAGCCTACGAGCAGTACTTC. It is translated as CASSLSGTRAYEQYF.

V gene TRBV29-1 combines with J gene TRBJ2-5; 9 bases are shared with TRBD1. This CDR3 has 13 amino acids. The V segment lost 6 bases and the J segment 5 bases; nucleotides outside the gene matches: 7. Per the germline V gene, CDR1 is SQVTM and CDR2 is ANQGSEA. CDR3 protein: CSVNRGPDETQYF. CDR3 DNA: TGCAGCGTGAACAGGGGGCCGGATGAGACCCAGTACTTC.

This clonotype was recorded at least ten times. The J gene is TRBJ2-5, the V gene TRBV3-1; 9 positions match TRBD2. The germline CDR1 and CDR2 sequences are LGHDT and YNNKEL (reference sequence). The trim removed 0 bases at V and 0 bases at J, leaving 5 bases unmatched. This CDR3 has 17 amino acids. The chain's CDR3 is CASSQDITSGYQETQYF. The CDR3 DNA follows: TGTGCCAGCAGCCAAGATATTACTAGCGGGTACCAAGAGACCCAGTACTTC.

This clonotype was picked up many times. V usage is TRBV29-1 and J usage is TRBJ1-2; TRBD1 matches 7 bases. The CDR3 has 14 residues. In germline, CDR1 is SQVTM, CDR2 ANQGSEA. Trimming at V came to 3 bases and at J to 5 bases, leaving 9 bases not matched to a gene. The CDR3 nucleotides read TGCAGCGTTGAGGTCCCAGGGGGTTGGTATGGCTACACCTTC. It yields the protein CSVEVPGGWYGYTF.

This clonotype was seen repeatedly, ten times or more. J is TRBJ1-4 and V is TRBV6-1; possible D gene TRBD1, 5 bases. The germline CDR1 and CDR2 sequences are MNHNS and SASEGT. There are 15 residues in the CDR3. V was pared by 6 bases and J by 0 bases, with 11 bases between. The CDR3, as DNA: TGTGCCAGCAGAAACTCGGGGGCAACTAATGAAAAACTGTTTTTT. Its translation: CASRNSGATNEKLFF.

The V gene is TRBV20-1, the J gene TRBJ2-5; D gene uncertain. The CDR3 contains 14 residues. The V and J ends lost 0 bases and 0 bases respectively, with 8 bases between them. The germline gives CDR1 DFQATT, CDR2 SNEGSKA (reference sequence). In nucleotides, the CDR3 is TGCAGTGCTAGAGATCGCCTTTACCAAGAGACCCAGTACTTC. This sequence encodes CSARDRLYQETQYF.

This clonotype came up a few times. The gene calls are TRBV27 and TRBJ2-6; possibly TRBD1 for D (5 bases). CDR1 and CDR2 from the germline V gene are MNHEY and SMNVEV (reference sequence). The CDR3 totals 18 residues. Between the trimmed V and J ends, which lost 0 bases and 1 base, there was a span of 13 bases. CDR3: CASSLSPSRVSGANVLTF. The CDR3 coding sequence is TGTGCCAGCAGTTTATCGCCATCCAGGGTATCTGGGGCCAACGTCCTGACTTTC. The whole variable domain, remainder taken from reference TRBV27 and TRBJ2-6, is EAQVTQNPRYLITVTGKKLTVTCSQNMNHEYMSWYRQDPGLGLRQIYYSMNVEVTDKGDVPEGYKVSRKEKRNFPLILESPSPNQTSLYFCASSLSPSRVSGANVLTFGAGSRLTVL.

The J gene is TRBJ2-5, the V gene TRBV18; 7 nucleotides agree with TRBD1. V was clipped by 4 bases and J by 2 bases; unmatched bases: 10. There are 16 residues in the CDR3. Germline V gives CDR1 KGHSH, CDR2 LQKENI. CDR3 residues: CASSHRGQTDQETQYF. DNA of the CDR3: TGTGCCAGCTCACACAGGGGACAGACTGATCAAGAGACCCAGTACTTC.

In this sample, this clonotype turned up a few times. The J gene is TRBJ1-5, the V gene TRBV4-1; TRBD1 matches 11 bases. Germline CDR1 is MGHRA and CDR2 is YSYEKL. The CDR3 consists of 16 residues. Trimming at V came to 5 bases and at J to 7 bases, leaving 10 bases not matched to a gene. This CDR3 is CASSLTDRGRKQPQHF. Written as DNA, the CDR3 is TGCGCCAGCAGCTTGACGGACAGGGGGCGAAAGCAGCCCCAGCATTTT.

This clonotype was seen a handful of times. This rearrangement joins TRBV23-1 to TRBJ2-2; no definite D call. TRBV23-1 is treated as an ORF (open reading frame) with a function not yet certain. This CDR3 spans 13 amino acids. Trimming cost V 3 bases and J 2 bases, with 4 bases left between them. Here the CDR3 DNA reads TGCGCCAGCAGTCAGCAAAACACCGGGGAGCTGTTTTTT. Protein sequence: CASSQQNTGELFF.

The chain is built from TRBV6-2 or TRBV6-3 and TRBJ2-1; 9 nucleotides agree with TRBD2. From germline, CDR1 is MNHEY and CDR2 SVGEGT. The V segment lost 2 bases and the J segment 4 bases; nucleotides outside the gene matches: 9. This CDR3 has 17 residues. Written as DNA, the CDR3 is TGTGCCAGCAGTTACGATCCCGGTCTAGCGGGGTACAATGAGCAGTTCTTC. Residues: CASSYDPGLAGYNEQFF.

CDR3 nucleotides: TGTCTTTGGAGGAGGACCGGGGCCAACGTCCTGACTTTC. It translates to CLWRRTGANVLTF. The V gene is TRBV15, the J gene TRBJ2-6, with D possibly being TRBD2 (5 bases). The CDR3 extends over 13 amino acids. Germline CDR1 is LNHNV and CDR2 is YYDKDF (reference sequence).